Sequencing of this TCR beta chain was carried out in a study of CXCR3-negative and CXCR3-positive naive CD8 T cells. Overall study results and limits: CXCR3-negative naive cells had less hydrophobic TRB CDR3s than did CXCR3-positive naive cells. Cryopreserved PBMCs had partly decreased CXCR3 expression; fresh PBMCs were used in most assays.

The length of the CDR3 is 23 residues. Germline V gives CDR1 MDHEN, CDR2 SYDVKM. Remarks on this clonotype: Its antigen is still unknown.

TRB cDNA was prepared as libraries by UMI-labeled 5' RACE. For each CDR3 protein, TCRdb gives one entry from its re-call of the 5' RACE reads, without DNA. The repertoire table contains roughly 110,000 distinct CDR3 sequences. The V call is TRBV28, the J call TRBJ2-1; with no DNA, the TCRdb D assignment of TRBD1 cannot be verified. The clonotype comes from a human donor in good health. Some clones in this sample may be carry-over from other donors' samples. The sample taken for sequencing was naive CXCR3+ CD8+ T cells from blood. The subset: CD45RO-CCR7+CD27+CD95- naive CD8+ T cells expressing CXCR3 (TNR3+). The CDR3 sequence: CASSTATSSGDQGAKSTYNEQFF.